This T cell receptor (beta chain) originates from a study of neoadjuvant anti-PD-1 for oral cavity cancer. Overall study context: Around day 43, patients without progression received a fourth nivolumab dose before surgery.

Blood libraries mostly used around 0.45 ug genomic DNA, six replicates each. Some clones are missing from TCRdb's copy, which holds only in-frame ones; the method was immunoSEQ multiplex PCR. The sample includes under 20,000 clones, about 65% of them seen just once. The CDR3 is made up of 16 amino acids. V lost 5 bases, J lost 2 bases, and 5 bases stayed unmatched. Germline lookup yields CDR1 SGHAT and CDR2 FQNNGV. Patients had newly diagnosed, untreated stage II-IVA oral cavity squamous cell carcinoma. Patients had HPV-negative, locally advanced oral cavity squamous cell carcinoma. The source is a person between 40 and 85 years old with oral cavity squamous cell carcinoma. V usage is TRBV11-2 and J usage is TRBJ1-4; 10 bases are a match to TRBD1. The sample consisted of PBMCs, taken before nivolumab (anti-PD-1) treatment. CDR3 residues: CASSPGQGPTNEKLFF. For the CDR3, the DNA is TGTGCCAGCAGCCCGGGACAGGGGCCGACTAATGAAAAACTGTTTTTT.